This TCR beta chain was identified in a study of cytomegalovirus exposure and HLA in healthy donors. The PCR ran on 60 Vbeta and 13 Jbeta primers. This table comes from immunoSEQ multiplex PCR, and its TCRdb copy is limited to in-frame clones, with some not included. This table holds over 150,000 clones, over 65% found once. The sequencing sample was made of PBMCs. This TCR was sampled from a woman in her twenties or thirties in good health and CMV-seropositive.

The CDR3 DNA reads as TGTGCCAGCAGCACCGGACTAGCCGAGACGAAGACCCAGTACTTC. This codes for CASSTGLAETKTQYF. The chain employs TRBV11-3 and TRBJ2-5; 8 nucleotides line up with TRBD2. V lost 5 bases, J lost 6 bases, and 11 bases stayed unmatched. The length of the CDR3 is 15 residues. The V gene's germline CDR1 is SGHNT and CDR2 YENEEA. Supplemented by reference TRBV11-3 and TRBJ2-5, the full variable domain reads EAGVVQSPRYKIIEKKQPVAFWCNPISGHNTLYWYLQNLGQGPELLIRYENEEAVDDSQLPKDRFSAERLKGVDSTLKIQPAELGDSAVYLCASSTGLAETKTQYFGPGTRLLVL.